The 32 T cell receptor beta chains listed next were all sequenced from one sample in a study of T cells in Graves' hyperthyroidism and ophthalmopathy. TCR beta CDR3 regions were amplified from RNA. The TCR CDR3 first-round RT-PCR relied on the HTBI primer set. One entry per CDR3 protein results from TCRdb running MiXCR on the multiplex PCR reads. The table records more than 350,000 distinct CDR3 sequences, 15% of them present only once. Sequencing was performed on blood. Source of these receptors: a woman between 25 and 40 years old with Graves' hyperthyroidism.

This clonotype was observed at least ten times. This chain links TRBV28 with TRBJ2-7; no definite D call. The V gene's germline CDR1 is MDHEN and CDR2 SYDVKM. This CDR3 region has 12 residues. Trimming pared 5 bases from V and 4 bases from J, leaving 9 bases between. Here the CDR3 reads CASSRILYEQYF. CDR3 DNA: TGTGCCAGCAGTCGCATCCTGTACGAGCAGTACTTC.

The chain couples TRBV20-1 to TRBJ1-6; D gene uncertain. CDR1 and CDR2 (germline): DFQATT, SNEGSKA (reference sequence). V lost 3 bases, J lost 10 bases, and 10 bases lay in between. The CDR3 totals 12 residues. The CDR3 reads CSARELGSPLHF. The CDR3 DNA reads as TGCAGTGCTAGGGAGCTGGGATCACCCCTCCACTTT.

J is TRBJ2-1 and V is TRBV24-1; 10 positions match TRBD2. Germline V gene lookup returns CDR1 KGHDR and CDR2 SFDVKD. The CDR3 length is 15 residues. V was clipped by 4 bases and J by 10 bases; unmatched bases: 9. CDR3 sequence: CATSDMGTSDSEQFF. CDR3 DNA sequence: TGTGCCACCAGTGACATGGGGACTAGCGATTCAGAGCAGTTCTTC.

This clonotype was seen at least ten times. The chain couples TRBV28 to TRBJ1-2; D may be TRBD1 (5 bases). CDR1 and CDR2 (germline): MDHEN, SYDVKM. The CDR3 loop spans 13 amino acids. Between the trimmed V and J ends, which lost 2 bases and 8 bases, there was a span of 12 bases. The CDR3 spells CASSLQWGVGYTF. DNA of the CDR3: TGTGCCAGCAGTTTACAGTGGGGGGTCGGCTACACCTTC.

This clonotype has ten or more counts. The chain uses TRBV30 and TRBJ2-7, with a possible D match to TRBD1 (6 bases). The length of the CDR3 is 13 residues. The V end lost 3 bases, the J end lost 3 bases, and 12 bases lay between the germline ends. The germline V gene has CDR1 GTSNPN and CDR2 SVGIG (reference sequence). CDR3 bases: TGTGCCTGGAGACGCCGGGACATCTACGAGCAGTACTTC. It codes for CAWRRRDIYEQYF.

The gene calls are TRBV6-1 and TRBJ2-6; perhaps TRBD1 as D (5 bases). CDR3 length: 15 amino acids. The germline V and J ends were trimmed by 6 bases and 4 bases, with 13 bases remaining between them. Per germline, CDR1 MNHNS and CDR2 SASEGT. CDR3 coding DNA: TGTGCCAGCAGGGGGCCAGGGTTCGGGGCCAACGTCCTGACTTTC. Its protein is CASRGPGFGANVLTF.

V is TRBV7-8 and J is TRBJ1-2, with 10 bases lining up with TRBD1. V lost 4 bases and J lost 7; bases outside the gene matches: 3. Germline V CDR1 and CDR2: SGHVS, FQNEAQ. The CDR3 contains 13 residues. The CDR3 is CASSSGQGTGYTF. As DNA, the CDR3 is TGTGCCAGCAGCTCGGGACAGGGGACTGGCTACACCTTC.

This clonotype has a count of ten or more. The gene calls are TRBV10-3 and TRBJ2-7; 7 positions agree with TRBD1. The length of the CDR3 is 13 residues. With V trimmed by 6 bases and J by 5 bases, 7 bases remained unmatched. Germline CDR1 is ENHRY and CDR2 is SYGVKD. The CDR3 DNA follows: TGTGCCATCAGCCCGACAGGGTCCCACGAGCAGTACTTC. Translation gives CAISPTGSHEQYF.

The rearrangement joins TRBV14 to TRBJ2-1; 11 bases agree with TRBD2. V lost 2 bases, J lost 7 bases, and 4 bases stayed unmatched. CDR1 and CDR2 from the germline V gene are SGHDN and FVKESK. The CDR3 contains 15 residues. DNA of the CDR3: TGTGCCAGCAGCCAAACTAGCGGGAGTCGGAATGAGCAGTTCTTC. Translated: CASSQTSGSRNEQFF.

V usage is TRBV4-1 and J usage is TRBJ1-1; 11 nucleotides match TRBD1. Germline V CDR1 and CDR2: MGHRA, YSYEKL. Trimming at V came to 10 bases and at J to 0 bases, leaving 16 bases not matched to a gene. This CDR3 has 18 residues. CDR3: CATHPGGTGGGLNTEAFF. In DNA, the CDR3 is TGCGCCACCCACCCTGGTGGGACAGGGGGGGGATTGAACACTGAAGCTTTCTTT.

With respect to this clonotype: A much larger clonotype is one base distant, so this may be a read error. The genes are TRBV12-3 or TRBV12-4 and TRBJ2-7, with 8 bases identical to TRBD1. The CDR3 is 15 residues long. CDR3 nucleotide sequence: TGTGCCCGCAGTTTTTGGACAGGGAACCTCTACGAGCAGTACTTC. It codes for CARSFWTGNLYEQYF.

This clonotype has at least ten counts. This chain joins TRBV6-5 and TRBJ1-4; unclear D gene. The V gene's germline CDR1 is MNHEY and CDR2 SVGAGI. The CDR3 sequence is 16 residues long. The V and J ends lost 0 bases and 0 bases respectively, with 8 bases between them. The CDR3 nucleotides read TGTGCCAGCAGTTACTCCCACGGTGCAACTAATGAAAAACTGTTTTTT. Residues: CASSYSHGATNEKLFF.

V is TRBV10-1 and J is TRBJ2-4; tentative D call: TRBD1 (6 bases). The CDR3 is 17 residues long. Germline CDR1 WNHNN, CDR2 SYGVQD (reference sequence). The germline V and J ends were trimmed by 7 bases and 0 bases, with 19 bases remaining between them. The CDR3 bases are TGCGCCAGCACCAAAACCAAGGGGGTTCAAGCCAAAAACATTCAGTACTTC. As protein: CASTKTKGVQAKNIQYF.

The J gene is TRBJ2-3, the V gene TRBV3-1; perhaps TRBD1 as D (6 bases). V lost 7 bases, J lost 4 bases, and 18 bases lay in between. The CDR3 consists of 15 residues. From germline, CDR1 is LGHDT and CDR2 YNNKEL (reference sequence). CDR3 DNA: TGTGCCAGCATGTATGCGGCAGGGGCCCCAGATACGCAGTATTTT. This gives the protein CASMYAAGAPDTQYF.

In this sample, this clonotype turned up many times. CDR3 region: CASSFEPGTPTYEQYF. The CDR3 region has the DNA TGTGCCAGCAGCTTTGAACCCGGGACCCCCACCTACGAGCAGTACTTC. The chain uses TRBV7-6 and TRBJ2-7; either TRBD1 or TRBD2 may fit D (5 bases each). CDR1 and CDR2 (germline): SGHVS, FNYEAQ. V lost 3 bases, J lost 2 bases, and 17 bases lay in between. CDR3 length: 16 residues.

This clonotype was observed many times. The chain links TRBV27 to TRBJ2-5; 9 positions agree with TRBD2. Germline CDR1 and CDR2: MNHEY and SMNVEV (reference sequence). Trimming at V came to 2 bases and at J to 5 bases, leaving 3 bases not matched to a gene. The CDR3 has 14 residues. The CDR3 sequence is CASSLAGGPETQYF. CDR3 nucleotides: TGTGCCAGCAGTTTAGCGGGAGGGCCGGAGACCCAGTACTTC.

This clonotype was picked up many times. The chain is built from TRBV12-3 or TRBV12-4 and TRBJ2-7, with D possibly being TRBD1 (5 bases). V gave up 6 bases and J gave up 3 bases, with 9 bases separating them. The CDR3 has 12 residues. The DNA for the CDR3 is TGTGCCAGCAGACCCACAGGCTACGAGCAGTACTTC. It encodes CASRPTGYEQYF.

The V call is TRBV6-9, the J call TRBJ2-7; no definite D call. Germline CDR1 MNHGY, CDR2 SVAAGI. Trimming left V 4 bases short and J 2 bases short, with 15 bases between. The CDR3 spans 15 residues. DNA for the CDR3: TGTGCCAGCAGTTCGGCAGGCCCCACCGCCTACGAGCAGTACTTC. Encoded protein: CASSSAGPTAYEQYF.

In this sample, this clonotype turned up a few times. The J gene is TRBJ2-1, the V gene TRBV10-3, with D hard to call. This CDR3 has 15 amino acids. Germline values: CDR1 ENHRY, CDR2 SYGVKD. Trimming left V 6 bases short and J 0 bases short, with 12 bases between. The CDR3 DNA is TGTGCCATCAGAGCAGCGCCGAGCTCCTACAATGAGCAGTTCTTC. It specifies CAIRAAPSSYNEQFF.

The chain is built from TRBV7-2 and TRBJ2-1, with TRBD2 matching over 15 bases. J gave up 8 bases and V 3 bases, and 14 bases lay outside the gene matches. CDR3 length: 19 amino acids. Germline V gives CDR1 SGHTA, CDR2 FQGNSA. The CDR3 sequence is CASSLTRRTSGRAQDEQFF. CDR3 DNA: TGTGCCAGCAGCTTGACCCGACGGACTAGCGGGAGGGCCCAGGATGAGCAGTTCTTC.

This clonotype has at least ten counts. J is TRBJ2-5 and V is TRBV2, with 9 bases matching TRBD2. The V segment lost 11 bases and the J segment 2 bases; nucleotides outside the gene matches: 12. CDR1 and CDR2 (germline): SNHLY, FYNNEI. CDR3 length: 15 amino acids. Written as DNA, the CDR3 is TGTGCCGGCCCTCCGGGCCTAGCGGGACAAGAGACCCAGTACTTC. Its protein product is CAGPPGLAGQETQYF.

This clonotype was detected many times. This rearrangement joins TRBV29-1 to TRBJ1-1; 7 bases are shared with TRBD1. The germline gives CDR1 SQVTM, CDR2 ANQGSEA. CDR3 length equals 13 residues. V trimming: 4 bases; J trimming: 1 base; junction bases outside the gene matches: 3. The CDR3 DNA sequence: TGCAGCGTTGCCGGGGACAGGAACACTGAAGCTTTCTTT. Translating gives CSVAGDRNTEAFF.

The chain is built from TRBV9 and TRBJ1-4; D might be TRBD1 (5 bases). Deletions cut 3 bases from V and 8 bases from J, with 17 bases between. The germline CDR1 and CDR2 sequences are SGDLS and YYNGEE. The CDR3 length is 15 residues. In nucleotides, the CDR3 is TGTGCCAGCAGCGCAGCCAACAGGCCGGGCGAAAAACTGTTTTTT. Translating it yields CASSAANRPGEKLFF.

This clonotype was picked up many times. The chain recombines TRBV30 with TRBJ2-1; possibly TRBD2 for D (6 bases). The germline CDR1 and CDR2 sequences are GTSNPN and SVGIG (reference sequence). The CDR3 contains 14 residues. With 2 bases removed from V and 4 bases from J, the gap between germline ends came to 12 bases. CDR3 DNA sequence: TGTGCCTGGAGTCTGCGGGGACTTTACAATGAGCAGTTCTTC. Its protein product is CAWSLRGLYNEQFF.

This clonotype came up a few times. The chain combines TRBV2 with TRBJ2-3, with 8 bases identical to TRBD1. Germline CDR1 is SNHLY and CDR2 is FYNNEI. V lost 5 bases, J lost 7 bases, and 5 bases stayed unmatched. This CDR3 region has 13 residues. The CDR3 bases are TGTGCCAGCAGTTCGACAGGGGTAAATACGCAGTATTTT. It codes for CASSSTGVNTQYF.

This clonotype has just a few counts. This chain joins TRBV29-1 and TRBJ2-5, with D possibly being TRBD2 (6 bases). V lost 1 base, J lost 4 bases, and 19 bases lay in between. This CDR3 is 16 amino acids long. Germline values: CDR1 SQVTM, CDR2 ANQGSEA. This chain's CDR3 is CSVEALLAKGGETQYF. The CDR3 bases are TGCAGCGTTGAAGCCCTACTAGCCAAAGGTGGAGAGACCCAGTACTTC.

The CDR3 protein is CSAPYEGMETQYF. Here the CDR3 DNA reads TGCAGTGCCCCCTACGAGGGGATGGAGACCCAGTACTTC. The genes are TRBV20-1 and TRBJ2-5; perhaps D is TRBD1 or TRBD2 (5 bases each). Germline loops: CDR1 DFQATT, CDR2 SNEGSKA (reference sequence). V lost 6 bases and J lost 5, with 16 bases in between. The length of the CDR3 is 13 residues.

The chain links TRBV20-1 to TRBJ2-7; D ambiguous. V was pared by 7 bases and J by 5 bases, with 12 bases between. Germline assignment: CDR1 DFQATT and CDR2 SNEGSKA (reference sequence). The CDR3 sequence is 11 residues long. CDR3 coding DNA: TGCAGTGGGGGAATTGACGACGAGCAGTACTTC. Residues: CSGGIDDEQYF.

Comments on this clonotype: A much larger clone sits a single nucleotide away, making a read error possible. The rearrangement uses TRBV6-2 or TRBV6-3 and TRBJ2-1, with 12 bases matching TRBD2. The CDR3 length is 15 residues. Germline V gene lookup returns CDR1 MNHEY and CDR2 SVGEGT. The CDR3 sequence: CASSQTSGSENERFF. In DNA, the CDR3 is TGTGCCAGCAGTCAGACTAGCGGGAGTGAAAATGAGCGGTTCTTC.

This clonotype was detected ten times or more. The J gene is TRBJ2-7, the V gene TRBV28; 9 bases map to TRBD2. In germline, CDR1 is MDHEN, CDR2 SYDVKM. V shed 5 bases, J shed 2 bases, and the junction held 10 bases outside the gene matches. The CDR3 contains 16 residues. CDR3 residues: CASSRQGASGAYEQYF. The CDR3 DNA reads TGTGCCAGCAGTCGTCAGGGAGCTAGCGGGGCCTACGAGCAGTACTTC.

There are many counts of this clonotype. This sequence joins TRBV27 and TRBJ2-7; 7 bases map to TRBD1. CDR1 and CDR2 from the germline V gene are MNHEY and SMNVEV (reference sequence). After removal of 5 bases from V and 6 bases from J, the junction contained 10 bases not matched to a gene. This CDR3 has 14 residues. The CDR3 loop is CASSPSSRGSEQYF. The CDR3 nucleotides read TGTGCCAGCAGTCCGTCCAGCAGGGGGTCCGAGCAGTACTTC.

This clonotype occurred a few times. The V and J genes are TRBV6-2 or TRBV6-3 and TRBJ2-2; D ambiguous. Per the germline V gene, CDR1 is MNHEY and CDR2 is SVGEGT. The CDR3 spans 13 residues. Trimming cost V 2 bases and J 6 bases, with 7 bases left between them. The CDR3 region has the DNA TGTGCCAGCAGTTACGGGATGGCCGGGGAGCTGTTTTTT. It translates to CASSYGMAGELFF.